The present T cell receptor beta chain was sequenced within a study of blood T cell repertoires in COVID-19. This table comes from immunoSEQ multiplex PCR, and its TCRdb copy is limited to in-frame clones, with some not included. Of around 80,000 clones in the sample, approximately 81% were seen once. V dropped 0 bases and J dropped 2 bases, with 10 bases sitting between them. Germline lookup yields CDR1 SEHNR and CDR2 FQNEAQ (reference sequence). The CDR3 contains 15 residues. This TCR derives from an elderly woman with acute or convalescent COVID-19. Sequenced: peripheral blood. The chain employs TRBV7-9 and TRBJ1-1; D may be TRBD1 (5 bases). The CDR3 DNA sequence: TGTGCCAGCAGCTTAGCCCCGACAGTAAACACTGAAGCTTTCTTT. Encoded protein: CASSLAPTVNTEAFF.